This T cell receptor (beta chain) was identified in a study of blood T cell repertoires in COVID-19. Study-level background: Italy, Spain and the United States were the sources of the convalescent and acute COVID-19 samples.

Self-reported history from a screening survey and questionnaire set each donor's cohort. Donors in Cohort 3 counted as recovered after two negative PCRs, clearance, or symptom resolution. In germline, CDR1 is KGHDR, CDR2 SFDVKD. After removal of 2 bases from V and 2 bases from J, the junction contained 12 bases not matched to a gene. The CDR3 has 19 amino acids. In the original processing: Amplification of reference gene primers provided the estimated nucleated cell counts. Repertoires were generated with immunoSEQ multiplex PCR, while TCRdb's copy carries only in-frame clones and drops some. That table is the source of V, J and clone size, and D and trimming were worked out from the DNA. The repertoire holds nearly 350,000 clones, with over 75% as singletons.

The J gene is TRBJ2-1, the V gene TRBV24-1, with 9 bases aligning to TRBD1. The sequenced sample was PBMCs or T cells enriched from blood (not recorded which). The sequence was collected from a woman in her twenties or thirties who had recovered from COVID-19. The CDR3 bases are TGTGCCACCAGTGATTCTAAACGACCGGGACAGGGAACCTACAATGAGCAGTTCTTC. Translation gives CATSDSKRPGQGTYNEQFF.